Listed here are 6 T cell receptor beta chains from one sample, sequenced in a study of shared clonotypes between healthy human individuals (dated by TCRdb to 2018 to 2020). Library preparation employed the immunoSEQ multiplex PCR assay. This immuneACCESS table, as held by TCRdb, lists in-frame sequences with V and J called but not all clones. Of the missing ones, under half trace to an unresolved V gene in checked studies; the others have no known cause. The sample table contains approximately 2.5 million clones; only one count was recorded for 93% of them. Of the sample, about 0.39% falls within the top ten clones. Sequenced material: naive CD4+ T cells from PBMCs. Reading the label with the study, this specimen's cell subset or site is: CD45RA+ positively selected. All receptors derive from a man younger than 30 in good health. Some clones in this sample may be carry-over from other donors' samples.

The CDR3 reads CASSYKWQTNTGELFF. DNA for the CDR3: TGTGCCAGCAGTTACAAGTGGCAGACGAACACCGGGGAGCTGTTTTTT. The V call is TRBV6-5, the J call TRBJ2-2; D gene uncertain. The V end was cut by 2 bases, the J end by 0 bases, with 10 bases between. This CDR3 comprises 16 residues. CDR1 is MNHEY, CDR2 SVGAGI, per germline.

The chain employs TRBV7-2 and TRBJ2-7; the D is unclear. The CDR3 runs 15 residues. Trimming left V 1 base short and J 4 bases short, with 14 bases between. Germline assignment: CDR1 SGHTA and CDR2 FQGNSA. DNA for the CDR3: TGTGCCAGCAGCTTAGGTCCGTTCAGCCTTTACGAGCAGTACTTC. It codes for CASSLGPFSLYEQYF. Drawing the rest from reference TRBV7-2 and TRBJ2-7, the complete variable domain is GAGVSQSPSNKVTEKGKDVELRCDPISGHTALYWYRQSLGQGLEFLIYFQGNSAPDKSGLPSDRFSAERTGGSVSTLTIQRTQQEDSAVYLCASSLGPFSLYEQYFGPGTRLTVT.

The rearrangement uses TRBV7-2 and TRBJ2-2, with TRBD1 matching over 9 bases. V trimming: 7 bases; J trimming: 0 bases; junction bases outside the gene matches: 9. The germline gives CDR1 SGHTA, CDR2 FQGNSA. This CDR3 has 17 amino acids. The CDR3 spells CASTPGDRAPNTGELFF. The CDR3 nucleotides read TGTGCCAGCACCCCGGGGGACAGGGCCCCGAACACCGGGGAGCTGTTTTTT.

CDR3 region: CASSAGTGFNEQFF. The DNA for the CDR3 is TGTGCCAGTTCAGCCGGGACAGGGTTCAATGAGCAGTTCTTC. The genes are TRBV19 and TRBJ2-1, with TRBD1 matching 9 bases. V lost 8 bases, J lost 6 bases, and 8 bases stayed unmatched. This CDR3 spans 14 amino acids. Per the germline V gene, CDR1 is LNHDA and CDR2 is SQIVND (reference sequence).

V is TRBV28 and J is TRBJ1-2; 7 bases fit TRBD1. Trimming took 2 bases from V and 8 from J; bases not matched to a gene: 5. This CDR3 is built from 13 residues. The germline V gene has CDR1 MDHEN and CDR2 SYDVKM. The CDR3 spells CASSLGDRGGYTF. CDR3 DNA: TGTGCCAGCAGTTTAGGGGACAGAGGCGGCTACACCTTC.

The chain carries TRBV19 and TRBJ2-3; maybe TRBD1 (6 bases). This CDR3 is 18 amino acids long. Germline CDR1 reads LNHDA; CDR2 reads SQIVND (reference sequence). Trimming took off 0 bases at V and 0 bases at J, with 16 bases between the two ends. The CDR3: CASSIEGAGAYSTDTQYF. The DNA of the CDR3 is TGTGCCAGTAGTATAGAGGGGGCAGGGGCCTATAGCACAGATACGCAGTATTTT. Full variable domain (rest looked up from reference TRBV19 and TRBJ2-3): DGGITQSPKYLFRKEGQNVTLSCEQNLNHDAMYWYRQDPGQGLRLIYYSQIVNDFQKGDIAEGYSVSREKKESFPLTVTSAQKNPTAFYLCASSIEGAGAYSTDTQYFGPGTRLTVL.